This TCR beta chain appears in the sequencing data of a study of blood T cell repertoires in COVID-19. The overall study: Nucleic acid was either cDNA or gDNA, and it came from T cells, B-cell-depleted T cells, or PBMCs.

Assay used: immunoSEQ multiplex PCR; TCRdb lists only in-frame clones, some missing. The sample gives about 180,000 clones, approximately 86% of which show up once; more than 1.5% is in the top ten. This sequence was found in a woman in her fifties or sixties with acute or convalescent COVID-19. Specimen: peripheral blood.

The CDR3 bases are TGTGCCAGCAGTTACGTGCAGGCTCCCTATGGCTACACCTTC. As protein: CASSYVQAPYGYTF. This chain joins TRBV6-5 and TRBJ1-2; the D is unclear. CDR1 is MNHEY and CDR2 is SVGAGI in the germline V gene. The CDR3 runs 14 residues. The ends were cut back, 2 bases at V and 4 bases at J, with 11 bases in the middle.